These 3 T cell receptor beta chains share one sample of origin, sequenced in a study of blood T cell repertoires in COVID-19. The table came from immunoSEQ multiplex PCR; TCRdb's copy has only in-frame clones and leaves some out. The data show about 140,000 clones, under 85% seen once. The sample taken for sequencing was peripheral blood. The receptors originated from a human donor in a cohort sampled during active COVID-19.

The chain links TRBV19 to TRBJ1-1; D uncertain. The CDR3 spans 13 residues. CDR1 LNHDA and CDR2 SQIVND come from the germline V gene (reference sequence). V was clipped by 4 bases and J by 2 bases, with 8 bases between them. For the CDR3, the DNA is TGTGCCAGTAGTACGACTCCTAACACTGAAGCTTTCTTT. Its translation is CASSTTPNTEAFF.

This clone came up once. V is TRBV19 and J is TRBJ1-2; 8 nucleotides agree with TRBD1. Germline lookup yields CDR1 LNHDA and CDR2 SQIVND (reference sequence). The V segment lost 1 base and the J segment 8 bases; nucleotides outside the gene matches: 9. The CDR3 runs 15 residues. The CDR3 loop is CASSIARDRFEGYTF. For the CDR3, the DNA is TGTGCCAGTAGTATAGCCCGGGACAGGTTTGAGGGCTACACCTTC.

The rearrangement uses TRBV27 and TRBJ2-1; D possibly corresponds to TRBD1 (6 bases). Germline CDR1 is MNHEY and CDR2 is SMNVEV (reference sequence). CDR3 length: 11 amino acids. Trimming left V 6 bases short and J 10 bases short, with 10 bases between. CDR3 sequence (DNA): TGTGCCAGCAGCGAAGGGACAGAGCAGTTCTTC. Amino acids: CASSEGTEQFF.